What follows are 9 T cell receptor beta chains derived from one specimen sequenced in a study of graft-versus-host responses after intestinal transplantation. Sequencing used immunoSEQ multiplex PCR; TCRdb keeps in-frame clones, though not all of them. The table lists approximately 100,000 clones, about 90% of them singletons, with over 0.7% in the top ten. Their antigen targets remain unknown. Material: unstimulated CD4+ T cells sorted from spleen or lymph node cells, obtained before intestinal transplant. All receptors come from a human donor who received an intestinal transplant.

The sample holds one count of this clone. V is TRBV5-1 and J is TRBJ1-2; D unclear. The CDR3 spans 16 residues. CDR1 and CDR2 from the germline V gene are SGHRS and YFSETQ. V was clipped by 0 bases and J by 8 bases, with 20 bases between them. The DNA of the CDR3 is TGCGCCAGCAGCTTGGGGCAGACCCAAGCCCCTCGAGGCTACACCTTC. This translates into CASSLGQTQAPRGYTF. The full variable domain, completed using reference TRBV5-1 and TRBJ1-2, is KAGVTQTPRYLIKTRGQQVTLSCSPISGHRSVSWYQQTPGQGLQFLFEYFSETQRNKGNFPGRFSGRQFSNSRSEMNVSTLELGDSALYLCASSLGQTQAPRGYTFGSGTRLTVV.

This sequence joins TRBV2 and TRBJ2-2; TRBD2 agrees at 13 bases. This CDR3 is 16 amino acids long. With V trimmed by 6 bases and J by 1 base, 2 bases remained unmatched. CDR1 SNHLY and CDR2 FYNNEI come from the germline V gene. CDR3 DNA: TGTGCCAGCAGCCGACTAGCGGGGGGGAACACCGGGGAGCTGTTTTTT. This sequence encodes CASSRLAGGNTGELFF.

The chain uses TRBV19 and TRBJ2-3; 10 nucleotides agree with TRBD1. Germline values: CDR1 LNHDA, CDR2 SQIVND (reference sequence). The CDR3 spans 17 residues. The V segment lost 5 bases and the J segment 5 bases; nucleotides outside the gene matches: 13. CDR3 nucleotide sequence: TGTGCCAGTAGTCGACGCAGGGGGGACAGGGGTTTAGATACGCAGTATTTT. This gives the protein CASSRRRGDRGLDTQYF.

This clone came up once. One end of the junction does not line up with germline, which may come from a read error. The chain is built from TRBV29-1 and TRBJ1-3, with 7 positions matching TRBD1. This CDR3 has 11 residues. Germline-derived CDR1 and CDR2 are SQVTM and ANQGSEA. The CDR3 protein is CSVVGGDSGHF. CDR3 sequence (DNA): TGCAGCGTTGTTGGGGGGGACAGCGGACATTTT.

V and J are TRBV6-6 and TRBJ1-4; D not certain. Trimming stripped 7 bases from V and 11 bases from J, with 17 bases between. Germline CDR1 MNHNY, CDR2 SVGAGI (reference sequence). The CDR3 extends over 13 amino acids. In nucleotides, the CDR3 is TGTGCCAGCATGTTCCAGGAGGGCTCTAAACTGTTTTTT. Protein: CASMFQEGSKLFF.

This chain's CDR3 is CASSFQGGAPGANVLTF. In nucleotides, the CDR3 is TGTGCCAGCAGCTTCCAGGGTGGGGCTCCAGGGGCCAACGTCCTGACTTTC. J is TRBJ2-6 and V is TRBV7-3; tentatively, D is TRBD1 (5 bases). V shed 3 bases and J shed 4 bases, with 16 bases lying between them. The germline V gene has CDR1 SGHTA and CDR2 FQGTGA. The CDR3 covers 17 residues.

V and J are TRBV30 and TRBJ2-7; 10 nucleotides agree with TRBD2. This CDR3 has 15 residues. Unmatched junction bases numbered 7, after V lost 2 bases and J lost 3 bases. Germline-derived CDR1 and CDR2 are GTSNPN and SVGIG (reference sequence). DNA for the CDR3: TGTGCCTGGAGTTGGACTAGCGGAGCTCGCTACGAGCAGTACTTC. This sequence encodes CAWSWTSGARYEQYF.

The chain uses TRBV19 and TRBJ2-1; 7 bases map to TRBD2. There are 15 residues in the CDR3. The germline V gene has CDR1 LNHDA and CDR2 SQIVND (reference sequence). V dropped 6 bases and J dropped 0; count of bases not matched to a gene: 5. The CDR3 nucleotides are TGTGCCAGTAGGAGCGGGGCCAGCTCCTACAATGAGCAGTTCTTC. It translates to CASRSGASSYNEQFF.

The V gene is TRBV19, the J gene TRBJ1-2, with unresolved D. Germline V gives CDR1 LNHDA, CDR2 SQIVND (reference sequence). The ends were cut back, 1 base at V and 5 bases at J, with 8 bases in the middle. The CDR3 spans 13 residues. The CDR3 coding sequence is TGTGCCAGTAGTATAGTGTCTGCGTATGGCTACACCTTC. Protein sequence: CASSIVSAYGYTF.